This is a list of T cell receptor beta chains from one sample in a study of blood T cell repertoires in COVID-19. Only in-frame clones appear in the TCRdb table, and some are missing; sequencing was by immunoSEQ multiplex PCR. The sample records over 600,000 clones, 90% being singletons. The sample taken for sequencing was peripheral blood. The receptors derive from a woman between 18 and 30 years old with acute or convalescent COVID-19. Both conserved end residues are part of each CDR3. A D gene is named only where the DNA matches it firmly. Only some rows state a clone size, as once, few, many or a class for expanded clones.

V,D,J,size,DNA,CDR3
TRBV27,TRBD1,TRBJ1-2,.,TGTGCCAGCAGTTCCCAGGACAGGGTATATGGCTACACCTTC,CASSSQDRVYGYTF
TRBV24-1,TRBD1,TRBJ1-1,.,TGTGCCACCAGTGATTACAGGGGCACTGAAGCTTTCTTT,CATSDYRGTEAFF
TRBV27,.,TRBJ1-1,.,TGTGCCAGCTCAATGAGGCTGAAGAACACTGAAGCTTTCTTT,CASSMRLKNTEAFF
TRBV18,.,TRBJ1-1,.,TGTGCCAGCTCACCACCGGAGGGCCAGAACACTGAAGCTTTCTTT,CASSPPEGQNTEAFF
TRBV5-6,.,TRBJ1-1,.,TGTGCCAGCAGTTCAGGGGATATTACGGCTGAAGCTTTCTTT,CASSSGDITAEAFF
TRBV19,TRBD1,TRBJ1-1,once,TGTGCCAGTAGTTTCCGGACAGGGCGGACTGAAGCTTTCTTT,CASSFRTGRTEAFF
TRBV21-1,.,TRBJ1-1,.,TGTGCCAGCAGGGGGACAGGGGGCGGAACTGAAGCTTTCTTT,CASRGTGGGTEAFF
TRBV29-1,.,TRBJ1-5,.,TGCAGCGCGCGAACAGGGCAGGGCCAGCCCCAGCATTTT,CSARTGQGQPQHF
TRBV2,TRBD1,TRBJ2-7,.,TGTGCCAGCGTTAACAGGGGTTCCTACGAGCAGTACTTC,CASVNRGSYEQYF
TRBV30,.,TRBJ2-1,.,TGTGCCTGGACGTCCTATGATGAGCAGTTCTTC,CAWTSYDEQFF
TRBV11-2,.,TRBJ1-5,once,TGTGCCAGCAGCTTACGGGGGGTCGCAGATCAGCCCCAGCATTTT,CASSLRGVADQPQHF
TRBV14,TRBD1,TRBJ2-3,.,TGTGCCAGCAGCATCTGGACAGGGAATACCGCAGATACGCAGTATTTT,CASSIWTGNTADTQYF
TRBV15,.,TRBJ1-4,.,TGTGCCACCAGCAGAGGGTCTACAGGGACTAATGAAAAACTGTTTTTT,CATSRGSTGTNEKLFF
TRBV24-1,TRBD1,TRBJ2-3,.,TGTGCCACCAGTGATCGAGGGGCGGACAGGGGCCATCCAGATACGCAGTATTTT,CATSDRGADRGHPDTQYF
TRBV2,TRBD1,TRBJ1-1,.,TGTGCCAGCACCGCGGGGACAGACACTGAAGCTTTCTTT,CASTAGTDTEAFF
TRBV7-3,.,TRBJ2-3,.,TGTGCCAGCAGCCTAGAATACGGGGAAACAGATACGCAGTATTTT,CASSLEYGETDTQYF
TRBV27,.,TRBJ1-2,.,TGTGCCAGTTGGCCGGGGGGGGCGCATCAAGGCTACACCTTC,CASWPGGAHQGYTF
TRBV2,.,TRBJ2-2,.,TGTGCCAGCAGTGAATTCCGGGGGATCGAGCTGTTTTTT,CASSEFRGIELFF
TRBV5-6,.,TRBJ1-1,.,TGTGCCAGCAGCGTCGGACAGACTGAAGCTTTCTTT,CASSVGQTEAFF
TRBV25-1,.,TRBJ2-7,once,TGTGCCAGCAGTGAATGGGGCGGATACTACGAGCAGTACTTC,CASSEWGGYYEQYF
TRBV18,.,TRBJ1-1,.,TGTGCCAGCTCACTCCTCAGATCCACCTTGAACACTGAAGCTTTCTTT,CASSLLRSTLNTEAFF
TRBV10-3,TRBD1,TRBJ1-2,.,TGTGCCAGTTTGGACAGGGGTGGCTATGGCTACACCTTC,CASLDRGGYGYTF
TRBV6-2/TRBV6-3,.,TRBJ2-1,.,TGTGCCAGCAGTTATCCCCCCAAACAGGGTGAAGGGTCCTACAATGAGCAGTTCTTC,CASSYPPKQGEGSYNEQFF
TRBV6-2/TRBV6-3,.,TRBJ2-7,.,TGTGCCAGCAGTTACAGTGTCAGCGAGCAGTACTTC,CASSYSVSEQYF
TRBV24-1,.,TRBJ1-1,.,TGTGCCACCATCGTTTCCAGGGGCGCTGCTGAAGCTTTCTTT,CATIVSRGAAEAFF
TRBV7-9,TRBD1,TRBJ1-1,.,TGTGCCAGCAGCTACCGACAGGGGGCCGCTGAAGCTTTCTTT,CASSYRQGAAEAFF
TRBV2,TRBD1,TRBJ1-4,.,TGTGCCAGCAGGTACAGGGGAGGTAATGAAAAACTGTTTTTT,CASRYRGGNEKLFF
TRBV19,TRBD1,TRBJ2-7,.,TGTGCCAGTAGTATAGGGGGACAGTCCTACGAGCAGTACTTC,CASSIGGQSYEQYF
TRBV27,.,TRBJ2-7,.,TGTGCCAGCAGTTATGGGGGAGGCAGTCCCTACGAGCAGTACTTC,CASSYGGGSPYEQYF
TRBV19,TRBD1,TRBJ1-5,.,TGTGCCAGTAGTATCCCCAGGGGGTGGGCGCCCCAGCATTTT,CASSIPRGWAPQHF
TRBV6-6,TRBD1,TRBJ1-2,.,TGTGCCAGCAGTTACACGGGACAGGGGGCGGGAGGCTACACCTTC,CASSYTGQGAGGYTF
TRBV6-6,.,TRBJ1-3,.,TGTGCCAGCAGTCTACAGGGACCCTTCTCTGGAAACACCATATATTTT,CASSLQGPFSGNTIYF
TRBV6-2/TRBV6-3,TRBD1,TRBJ1-1,.,TGTGCCAGCAGTTACCCACTAACAGGGGTGAAGACTGAAGCTTTCTTT,CASSYPLTGVKTEAFF
TRBV27,.,TRBJ2-7,.,TGTGCCAGCATGGGCAGGGGGAGGAACGAGCAGTACTTC,CASMGRGRNEQYF
TRBV7-2,TRBD2,TRBJ2-1,.,TGTGCCAGCAGCTCCTCTAGGAGGCGGGGGGGCGAAAATGAGCAGTTCTTC,CASSSSRRRGGENEQFF
TRBV2,.,TRBJ2-5,.,TGTGCCAGCAGTGGTAGAAAAGAGACCCAGTACTTC,CASSGRKETQYF
TRBV6-6,.,TRBJ1-6,.,TGTGCCAGCAGTTACGGTCCGGGGGTGAACTCACCCCTCCACTTT,CASSYGPGVNSPLHF
TRBV4-3,.,TRBJ1-4,.,TGCGCCAGCAGCCCATATTTCCGAGATAATGAAAAACTGTTTTTT,CASSPYFRDNEKLFF
TRBV6-6,.,TRBJ1-1,.,TGTGCCAGCAGTCATCGTGTTGAAGCTTTCTTT,CASSHRVEAFF
TRBV6-4,TRBD1,TRBJ2-2,.,TGTGCCAGCAGTGGCCGACAGGGGGCTTTTCCAAATAACACCGGGGAGCTGTTTTTT,CASSGRQGAFPNNTGELFF
TRBV10-3,.,TRBJ2-6,.,TGTGCCATCAGAACCGGCCAGGTTGAGGGAGGGGCCAACGTCCTGACTTTC,CAIRTGQVEGGANVLTF
TRBV6-5,.,TRBJ1-1,.,TGTGCCAGCAGTACTTTTCAGAGCGTGAACACTGAAGCTTTCTTT,CASSTFQSVNTEAFF
TRBV7-9,TRBD2,TRBJ2-7,.,TGTGCCAGCAGCCGACACGAAGCGGGGGAGCAGTACTTC,CASSRHEAGEQYF
TRBV10-2,.,TRBJ1-1,.,TGCGCCAGCAGTGCGCAGATGAACACTGAAGCTTTCTTT,CASSAQMNTEAFF
TRBV30,.,TRBJ1-4,.,TGTGCCTGGGGCCAGACTAATGAAAAACTGTTTTTT,CAWGQTNEKLFF
TRBV4-1,.,TRBJ1-1,.,TGCGCCAGCAGCCTCCCTCGGGAGCACAGCTCTGAAGCTTTCTTT,CASSLPREHSSEAFF
TRBV3-1/TRBV3-2,.,TRBJ2-2,once,TGTGCCAGCAGCTTCCGGGGTCCCGGGGAGCTGTTTTTT,CASSFRGPGELFF
TRBV19,TRBD1,TRBJ1-1,.,TGTGCCACCCGCCAGGGGGGCTTGAACACTGAAGCTTTCTTT,CATRQGGLNTEAFF
TRBV4-1,.,TRBJ1-1,.,TGCGCCAGCAGCCAAGTGGCGGGGTACAACACTGAAGCTTTCTTT,CASSQVAGYNTEAFF
TRBV28,.,TRBJ1-1,.,TGTGCCAGCAGTTTAAGCAGGGAGCGGGGAAAGAACACTGAAGCTTTCTTT,CASSLSRERGKNTEAFF
TRBV30,TRBD1,TRBJ1-5,.,TGTGCCTGGTCCGGGACAGGTGTGTCGGCCCAGCATTTT,CAWSGTGVSAQHF
TRBV4-1,.,TRBJ1-2,.,TGCGCCAGCAGCCAGATAGACAGCGAGAACTATGGCTACACCTTC,CASSQIDSENYGYTF
TRBV4-1,TRBD1,TRBJ1-1,.,TGCGCCAGCAGCCAAGGACAGGGGCTTTGGAACACTGAAGCTTTCTTT,CASSQGQGLWNTEAFF
TRBV5-1,.,TRBJ2-5,.,TGCGCCAGCAGCTTGCTGGGCACAGGGATGGGAGAGACCCAGTACTTC,CASSLLGTGMGETQYF
TRBV9,TRBD1,TRBJ1-6,.,TGTGCCAGCAGCGTAGGACAGGGAGCTTCACCCCTCCACTTT,CASSVGQGASPLHF
TRBV5-1,.,TRBJ2-1,once,TGCGCCAGCAGCCAAAGAACTAATGAGCAGTTCTTC,CASSQRTNEQFF